One and the same sample provided the 10 T cell receptor beta chains below, sequenced in a study of shared clonotypes between healthy human individuals. The protocol was immunoSEQ multiplex PCR, while the TCRdb copy is restricted to in-frame clones and leaves out a portion. The table shows roughly 2.6 million clones, with over 85% occurring only once. The source material was naive CD4+ T cells sorted from blood. Noted subset: CD45RA+ positively selected. The source is a man aged 18 to 29 in good health.

The CDR3: CASSLGHEETQYF. The CDR3, as DNA: TGTGCCAGCAGCTTGGGACACGAAGAGACCCAGTACTTC. The chain recombines TRBV5-6 with TRBJ2-5; no definite D call. The CDR3 is 13 amino acids. V gave up 0 bases and J gave up 3 bases, with 6 bases separating them. Germline V CDR1 and CDR2: SGHDT, YYEEEE. The whole variable domain, remainder taken from reference TRBV5-6 and TRBJ2-5, is DAGVTQSPTHLIKTRGQQVTLRCSPKSGHDTVSWYQQALGQGPQFIFQYYEEEERQRGNFPDRFSGHQFPNYSSELNVNALLLGDSALYLCASSLGHEETQYFGPGTRLLVL.

The chain is built from TRBV30 and TRBJ2-5; D is unclear. From germline, CDR1 is GTSNPN and CDR2 SVGIG (reference sequence). The CDR3 spans 15 residues. The V gene lost 0 bases and the J gene lost 3 bases, with 14 bases spanning the gap. CDR3 region: CAWSVVGVLEETQYF. CDR3 sequence (DNA): TGTGCCTGGAGTGTTGTGGGCGTCCTCGAAGAGACCCAGTACTTC.

The genes are TRBV21-1 and TRBJ1-5; TRBD1, as called in the table, went unchecked against the DNA. TRBV21-1 is reported as a pseudogene. This CDR3 has 13 residues. The CDR3 DNA is TGTGCCAGCAGCAGGGTGAGACAACAGCCCCAGCATTTT. Encoded protein: CASSRVRQQPQHF.

The chain couples TRBV2 to TRBJ2-3; 9 nucleotides align to TRBD2. The CDR3 runs to 14 residues. The germline V gene encodes CDR1 SNHLY and CDR2 FYNNEI. Trimming at V came to 6 bases and at J to 5 bases, leaving 6 bases not matched to a gene. In DNA form, the CDR3 reads TGTGCCAGCAGCATTAGCGGGGGTAAAGATACGCAGTATTTT. This codes for CASSISGGKDTQYF.

Note on this clone: Other DNA sequences in this specimen translate into the identical CDR3. The chain carries TRBV10-3 and TRBJ2-7, with 9 bases that match TRBD1. Per the germline V gene, CDR1 is ENHRY and CDR2 is SYGVKD. There are 13 residues in the CDR3. V was clipped by 6 bases and J by 3 bases; unmatched bases: 3. The CDR3, as DNA: TGTGCCATCAGGCCGGGACAGGGCTACGAGCAGTACTTC. The encoded protein is CAIRPGQGYEQYF.

In DNA form, the CDR3 reads TGTGCCAGCAGTCCCGGACGGGCTAATGAAAAACTGTTTTTT. It codes for CASSPGRANEKLFF. V and J are TRBV27 and TRBJ1-4; no reliable D call. V was trimmed by 5 bases and J by 3 bases, leaving 10 bases between them. Germline CDR1 and CDR2: MNHEY and SMNVEV (reference sequence). The CDR3 is 14 residues long.

The genes are TRBV7-2 and TRBJ1-5; D remains unclear. Trimming shortened V by 2 bases and J by 0 bases, and 8 bases separated the two germline ends. The CDR3 consists of 15 residues. Germline CDR1 and CDR2: SGHTA and FQGNSA. The DNA of the CDR3 is TGTGCCAGCAGCTTAATGACACTTAGCAATCAGCCCCAGCATTTT. Amino acids: CASSLMTLSNQPQHF.

This chain uses TRBV12-5 with TRBJ2-1; 11 bases fit TRBD2. V trimming: 1 base; J trimming: 1 base; junction bases outside the gene matches: 3. The germline CDR1 and CDR2 sequences are LGHNT and FRNRAP. CDR3 length equals 17 residues. In DNA form, the CDR3 reads TGTGCTAGTGGTTTGGGGATAGCGGGAGGGTCCTACAATGAGCAGTTCTTC. Translating gives CASGLGIAGGSYNEQFF. Full variable domain (missing parts from reference TRBV12-5 and TRBJ2-1): DARVTQTPRHKVTEMGQEVTMRCQPILGHNTVFWYRQTMMQGLELLAYFRNRAPLDDSGMPKDRFSAEMPDATLATLKIQPSEPRDSAVYFCASGLGIAGGSYNEQFFGPGTRLTVL.

The chain has TRBV18 and TRBJ1-2, with D unresolved. Deletions cut 3 bases from V and 4 bases from J, with 15 bases between. Germline V CDR1 and CDR2: KGHSH, LQKENI. The CDR3 runs to 15 residues. The CDR3 here is CASSPLNNFGYGYTF. The CDR3 DNA reads as TGTGCCAGCTCACCTTTAAACAACTTCGGCTATGGCTACACCTTC.

Only one count was recorded for this clone. Other nucleotide sequences in the sample specify the same CDR3. CDR3 DNA sequence: TGTGCCAGCAGCCCCGGCCCCGGGAATCAGCCCCAGCATTTT. This encodes CASSPGPGNQPQHF. The rearrangement joins TRBV7-9 to TRBJ1-5; D call uncertain. V was pared by 5 bases and J by 4 bases, with 12 bases between. In germline, CDR1 is SEHNR, CDR2 FQNEAQ (reference sequence). The CDR3 runs 14 residues.